A selection of T cell receptor beta chains follows, all from one sample in a study of shared clonotypes between healthy human individuals. Assay: immunoSEQ multiplex PCR; the TCRdb copy retains only in-frame clones and omits some. Among about 2 million clones, 85% to 95% were seen once, and the ten largest hold less than 1.5%. The sequenced sample was naive CD8+ T cells sorted from blood. The receptor source for this set is a man younger than 35 in good health. The CDR3 runs from the conserved cysteine through the conserved F or W. The order of the fields is clone size, V gene, D gene, J gene, CDR3 protein, CDR3 DNA. A D gene is named only where the DNA matches it firmly. Some rows mark clone size as missing; the rest say once, few, many or name a class of expanded clone.

clone_size: NA; v_call: TRBV4-1; d_call: TRBD1; j_call: TRBJ1-5; cdr3_aa: CASSPEPGQAHSNQPQHF; cdr3_nt: TGCGCCAGCAGCCCCGAGCCAGGACAGGCCCATAGCAATCAGCCCCAGCATTTT
clone_size: NA; v_call: TRBV6-5; d_call: TRBD1; j_call: TRBJ1-2; cdr3_aa: CASSPGQGRYGYTF; cdr3_nt: TGTGCCAGCAGTCCGGGACAGGGAAGGTATGGCTACACCTTC
clone_size: NA; v_call: TRBV6-1; d_call: TRBD1; j_call: TRBJ2-7; cdr3_aa: CASSGDRGGYEQYF; cdr3_nt: TGTGCCAGCAGTGGCGACAGGGGTGGCTACGAGCAGTACTTC
clone_size: NA; v_call: TRBV11-2; d_call: TRBD1; j_call: TRBJ2-2; cdr3_aa: CASTRGGDGELFF; cdr3_nt: TGTGCCAGCACACGAGGGGGCGACGGGGAGCTGTTTTTT
clone_size: NA; v_call: TRBV4-3; d_call: NA; j_call: TRBJ2-7; cdr3_aa: CASSPPHGEVDEQYF; cdr3_nt: TGCGCCAGCAGCCCTCCCCACGGGGAAGTAGACGAGCAGTACTTC
clone_size: NA; v_call: TRBV5-4; d_call: TRBD2; j_call: TRBJ2-7; cdr3_aa: CASSWGLAESYEQYF; cdr3_nt: TGTGCCAGCAGCTGGGGACTAGCGGAGTCCTACGAGCAGTACTTC
clone_size: NA; v_call: TRBV19; d_call: TRBD2; j_call: TRBJ2-7; cdr3_aa: CASSPMSSGGDSEQYF; cdr3_nt: TGTGCCAGTAGCCCAATGTCGAGCGGGGGGGACTCCGAGCAGTACTTC
clone_size: NA; v_call: TRBV4-1; d_call: NA; j_call: TRBJ2-3; cdr3_aa: CASSQADLLTDTQYF; cdr3_nt: TGCGCCAGCAGCCAAGCCGACCTACTCACAGATACGCAGTATTTT
clone_size: NA; v_call: TRBV15; d_call: TRBD1; j_call: TRBJ1-4; cdr3_aa: CATSRDRNPSVEKLFF; cdr3_nt: TGTGCCACCAGCAGGGACAGGAACCCCTCGGTTGAAAAACTGTTTTTT
clone_size: once; v_call: TRBV12-5; d_call: NA; j_call: TRBJ2-7; cdr3_aa: CASADSASDSPSYEQYF; cdr3_nt: TGTGCTAGTGCCGACAGCGCCTCGGACAGCCCCTCCTACGAGCAGTACTTC
clone_size: once; v_call: TRBV30; d_call: TRBD1; j_call: TRBJ2-7; cdr3_aa: CAWGQDSYEQYF; cdr3_nt: TGTGCCTGGGGACAGGACTCCTACGAGCAGTACTTC
clone_size: NA; v_call: TRBV5-4; d_call: TRBD1; j_call: TRBJ2-7; cdr3_aa: CASSRRDSSYEQYF; cdr3_nt: TGTGCCAGCAGCCGCCGGGACAGTTCCTACGAGCAGTACTTC
clone_size: NA; v_call: TRBV4-1; d_call: NA; j_call: TRBJ1-1; cdr3_aa: CASSQEGGEAFF; cdr3_nt: TGCGCCAGCAGCCAAGAGGGAGGTGAAGCTTTCTTT
clone_size: once; v_call: TRBV19; d_call: TRBD2; j_call: TRBJ2-4; cdr3_aa: CASSRAGEVIQYF; cdr3_nt: TGTGCCAGTAGTAGAGCGGGAGAGGTCATTCAGTACTTC
clone_size: NA; v_call: TRBV4-1; d_call: NA; j_call: TRBJ2-5; cdr3_aa: CASSQLSGGQETQYF; cdr3_nt: TGCGCCAGCAGCCAACTTTCTGGGGGTCAGGAGACCCAGTACTTC
clone_size: NA; v_call: TRBV5-6; d_call: NA; j_call: TRBJ2-2; cdr3_aa: CASSLQWKYGTGELFF; cdr3_nt: TGTGCCAGCAGCTTGCAATGGAAATACGGCACCGGGGAGCTGTTTTTT
clone_size: NA; v_call: TRBV10-3; d_call: TRBD1; j_call: TRBJ2-2; cdr3_aa: CAISEYRGVNTGELFF; cdr3_nt: TGTGCCATCAGTGAGTACAGGGGAGTAAACACCGGGGAGCTGTTTTTT
clone_size: NA; v_call: TRBV4-1; d_call: NA; j_call: TRBJ1-1; cdr3_aa: CASSQDLGSAEAFF; cdr3_nt: TGCGCCAGCAGCCAAGATTTGGGTTCGGCTGAAGCTTTCTTT
clone_size: NA; v_call: TRBV4-1; d_call: TRBD2; j_call: TRBJ2-7; cdr3_aa: CASSQRLAGSYEQYF; cdr3_nt: TGCGCCAGCAGCCAGCGACTAGCGGGCTCCTACGAGCAGTACTTC